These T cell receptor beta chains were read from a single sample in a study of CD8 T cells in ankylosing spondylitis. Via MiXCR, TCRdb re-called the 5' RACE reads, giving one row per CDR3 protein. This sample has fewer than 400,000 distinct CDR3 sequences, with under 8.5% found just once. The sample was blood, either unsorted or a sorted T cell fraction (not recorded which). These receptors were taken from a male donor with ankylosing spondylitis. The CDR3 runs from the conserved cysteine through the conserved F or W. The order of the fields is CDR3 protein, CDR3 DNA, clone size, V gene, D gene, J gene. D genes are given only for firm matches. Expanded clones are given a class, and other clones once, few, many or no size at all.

CDR3 protein: CASGPLAGGPTGELFF; CDR3 DNA: TGCGCCAGCGGACCTTTAGCGGGAGGGCCGACCGGGGAGCTGTTTTTT; clone size: few; V gene: TRBV5-1; D gene: TRBD2; J gene: TRBJ2-2
CDR3 protein: CASSLGRTSYNEQFF; CDR3 DNA: TGTGCCAGCAGCTTAGGGCGTACCTCCTACAATGAGCAGTTCTTC; clone size: many; V gene: TRBV7-9; D gene: .; J gene: TRBJ2-1
CDR3 protein: CASSPFTGLGQPQHF; CDR3 DNA: TGTGCCAGCAGCCCTTTTACGGGGTTAGGTCAGCCCCAGCATTTT; clone size: .; V gene: TRBV12-3/TRBV12-4; D gene: .; J gene: TRBJ1-5
CDR3 protein: CASSFHGGNQPQHF; CDR3 DNA: TGTGCCAGCAGTTTTCACGGAGGCAATCAGCCCCAGCATTTT; clone size: few; V gene: TRBV27; D gene: .; J gene: TRBJ1-5
CDR3 protein: CASSQSGTGPLEQYF; CDR3 DNA: TGTGCCAGCAGCCAAAGCGGGACAGGTCCCCTCGAGCAGTACTTC; clone size: few; V gene: TRBV3-1; D gene: .; J gene: TRBJ2-7
CDR3 protein: CASSYVGGETGEVEQYF; CDR3 DNA: TGTGCCAGCAGCTATGTTGGTGGGGAAACAGGCGAGGTCGAGCAGTACTTC; clone size: .; V gene: TRBV11-2; D gene: .; J gene: TRBJ2-7
CDR3 protein: CASSLIGSTDTQYF; CDR3 DNA: TGTGCCAGCAGCTTAATCGGCAGCACAGATACGCAGTATTTT; clone size: many; V gene: TRBV7-3; D gene: .; J gene: TRBJ2-3
CDR3 protein: CASSQVASTGDTQYF; CDR3 DNA: TGTGCCAGCAGCCAAGTGGCCTCAACGGGCGATACGCAGTATTTT; clone size: few; V gene: TRBV4-2; D gene: .; J gene: TRBJ2-3
CDR3 protein: CASRPGGNEQYF; CDR3 DNA: TGTGCCAGCAGGCCAGGGGGGAACGAGCAGTACTTC; clone size: few; V gene: TRBV2; D gene: .; J gene: TRBJ2-7
CDR3 protein: CASSIYTEAFF; CDR3 DNA: TGTGCCAGCAGTATATACACTGAAGCTTTCTTT; clone size: few; V gene: TRBV6-6; D gene: .; J gene: TRBJ1-1
CDR3 protein: CASSPTLAGVYNEQFF; CDR3 DNA: TGTGCCAGCAGCCCCACTCTAGCGGGAGTTTACAATGAGCAGTTCTTC; clone size: few; V gene: TRBV7-3; D gene: TRBD2; J gene: TRBJ2-1
CDR3 protein: CSAPGKGHSPLHF; CDR3 DNA: TGCAGTGCACCCGGGAAGGGGCATTCACCCCTCCACTTT; clone size: few; V gene: TRBV20-1; D gene: .; J gene: TRBJ1-6
CDR3 protein: CASSRHSGTPNSGNTIYF; CDR3 DNA: TGCGCCAGCAGCCGCCATTCCGGGACGCCAAACTCTGGAAACACCATATATTTT; clone size: .; V gene: TRBV4-1; D gene: .; J gene: TRBJ1-3
CDR3 protein: CASSRHMGGGEKYNEQFF; CDR3 DNA: TGCGCCAGCAGCCGACACATGGGGGGTGGAGAGAAATACAATGAGCAGTTCTTC; clone size: many; V gene: TRBV4-3; D gene: .; J gene: TRBJ2-1
CDR3 protein: CASSDGQEVKLFF; CDR3 DNA: TGTGCCAGTAGTGACGGACAGGAGGTAAAACTGTTTTTT; clone size: few; V gene: TRBV19; D gene: TRBD1; J gene: TRBJ1-4
CDR3 protein: CSVVVNTEAFF; CDR3 DNA: TGCAGCGTTGTGGTGAACACTGAAGCTTTCTTT; clone size: many; V gene: TRBV29-1; D gene: .; J gene: TRBJ1-1
CDR3 protein: CASSYTRLNEQFF; CDR3 DNA: TGTGCCAGCAGTTACACTAGATTAAATGAGCAGTTCTTC; clone size: few; V gene: TRBV6-5; D gene: .; J gene: TRBJ2-1
CDR3 protein: CSVPSTGNTEAFF; CDR3 DNA: TGCAGCGTTCCCTCGACAGGGAACACTGAAGCTTTCTTT; clone size: many; V gene: TRBV29-1; D gene: .; J gene: TRBJ1-1
CDR3 protein: CASSHSGRTGELFF; CDR3 DNA: TGTGCCAGCAGCCACTCCGGGCGGACCGGGGAGCTGTTTTTT; clone size: .; V gene: TRBV5-6; D gene: .; J gene: TRBJ2-2
CDR3 protein: CASSSSLTEAFF; CDR3 DNA: TGTGCCAGCAGCTCATCCTTGACTGAAGCTTTCTTT; clone size: many; V gene: TRBV7-2; D gene: .; J gene: TRBJ1-1
CDR3 protein: CASRKTGTITGAQETQYF; CDR3 DNA: TGTGCCAGCAGGAAAACCGGGACCATAACCGGGGCACAAGAGACCCAGTACTTC; clone size: few; V gene: TRBV11-1; D gene: .; J gene: TRBJ2-5
CDR3 protein: CSVDSYNEQFF; CDR3 DNA: TGCAGCGTCGACAGCTACAATGAGCAGTTCTTC; clone size: many; V gene: TRBV29-1; D gene: .; J gene: TRBJ2-1
CDR3 protein: CASSPDRVTGELFF; CDR3 DNA: TGCGCCAGCAGCCCGGACAGGGTCACCGGGGAGCTGTTTTTT; clone size: many; V gene: TRBV5-1; D gene: TRBD1; J gene: TRBJ2-2
CDR3 protein: CASSQRRGQILYGYTF; CDR3 DNA: TGTGCCAGCAGCCAACGGCGCGGGCAGATCCTCTATGGCTACACCTTC; clone size: once; V gene: TRBV3-1; D gene: .; J gene: TRBJ1-2
CDR3 protein: CAISEGNTFRNEQFF; CDR3 DNA: TGTGCCATCAGTGAGGGAAACACTTTCAGGAATGAGCAGTTCTTC; clone size: .; V gene: TRBV10-3; D gene: .; J gene: TRBJ2-1
CDR3 protein: CASSSGGADTQYF; CDR3 DNA: TGCGCCAGCAGCTCTGGCGGCGCAGATACGCAGTATTTT; clone size: many; V gene: TRBV5-1; D gene: .; J gene: TRBJ2-3
CDR3 protein: CASREGRRLYNEQFF; CDR3 DNA: TGTGCCAGCAGGGAAGGACGGCGACTATACAATGAGCAGTTCTTC; clone size: few; V gene: TRBV12-3/TRBV12-4; D gene: .; J gene: TRBJ2-1
CDR3 protein: CASSEGHVDIQYF; CDR3 DNA: TGCGCCAGCAGCGAAGGGCATGTGGACATTCAGTACTTC; clone size: .; V gene: TRBV5-1; D gene: .; J gene: TRBJ2-4
CDR3 protein: CSAPRTNTGELFF; CDR3 DNA: TGCAGTGCCCCCCGGACGAACACCGGGGAGCTGTTTTTT; clone size: many; V gene: TRBV20-1; D gene: .; J gene: TRBJ2-2
CDR3 protein: CASSMTVNTGELFF; CDR3 DNA: TGTGCCAGCAGTATGACAGTAAACACCGGGGAGCTGTTTTTT; clone size: few; V gene: TRBV6-1; D gene: .; J gene: TRBJ2-2
CDR3 protein: CSALAEPHNEQFF; CDR3 DNA: TGCAGTGCTTTAGCGGAGCCCCACAATGAGCAGTTCTTC; clone size: many; V gene: TRBV20-1; D gene: .; J gene: TRBJ2-1
CDR3 protein: CASSQGQGWETQYF; CDR3 DNA: TGCGCCAGCAGCCAAGGACAGGGTTGGGAGACCCAGTACTTC; clone size: .; V gene: TRBV4-3; D gene: TRBD1; J gene: TRBJ2-5
CDR3 protein: CASSTDYRYNEQFF; CDR3 DNA: TGTGCCAGTAGTACGGACTACCGCTACAATGAGCAGTTCTTC; clone size: few; V gene: TRBV19; D gene: .; J gene: TRBJ2-1
CDR3 protein: CSVEVTGLRIGEQYF; CDR3 DNA: TGCAGCGTTGAAGTCACGGGACTCCGCATCGGGGAGCAGTACTTC; clone size: .; V gene: TRBV29-1; D gene: .; J gene: TRBJ2-7
CDR3 protein: CAISERSPEAEAFF; CDR3 DNA: TGTGCCATCAGTGAGCGTAGCCCCGAGGCTGAAGCTTTCTTT; clone size: .; V gene: TRBV10-3; D gene: .; J gene: TRBJ1-1
CDR3 protein: CASRGTGRGRYEQFF; CDR3 DNA: TGTGCCAGCAGGGGGACGGGGAGAGGTCGATATGAGCAGTTCTTC; clone size: few; V gene: TRBV7-9; D gene: .; J gene: TRBJ2-1
CDR3 protein: CASSYPAGGYNNSPLHF; CDR3 DNA: TGTGCCAGCAGTTATCCGGCAGGGGGCTACAATAATTCACCCCTCCACTTT; clone size: .; V gene: TRBV28; D gene: TRBD1; J gene: TRBJ1-6
CDR3 protein: CASSLGGGRANTGELFF; CDR3 DNA: TGCGCCAGCAGCCTCGGTGGCGGGAGGGCCAACACCGGGGAGCTGTTTTTT; clone size: .; V gene: TRBV10-2; D gene: TRBD2; J gene: TRBJ2-2
CDR3 protein: CASEGDHRKTGYTF; CDR3 DNA: TGTGCCAGCGAGGGAGACCACAGGAAAACTGGCTACACCTTC; clone size: .; V gene: TRBV6-2/TRBV6-3; D gene: .; J gene: TRBJ1-2
CDR3 protein: CAISGGQNQPQHF; CDR3 DNA: TGTGCCATCAGTGGGGGGCAGAATCAGCCCCAGCATTTT; clone size: many; V gene: TRBV10-3; D gene: .; J gene: TRBJ1-5
CDR3 protein: CASSPSRVRPYEQYF; CDR3 DNA: TGTGCCAGCAGCCCCTCCAGAGTGCGTCCCTACGAGCAGTACTTC; clone size: .; V gene: TRBV7-2; D gene: .; J gene: TRBJ2-7
CDR3 protein: CASSPAESSYNEQFF; CDR3 DNA: TGTGCCAGCAGCCCAGCGGAGAGCTCCTACAATGAGCAGTTCTTC; clone size: .; V gene: TRBV7-8; D gene: .; J gene: TRBJ2-1
CDR3 protein: CASSPERVGGYTF; CDR3 DNA: TGTGCCAGCAGCCCCGAACGGGTGGGTGGCTACACCTTC; clone size: .; V gene: TRBV12-3/TRBV12-4; D gene: .; J gene: TRBJ1-2